The table lists the clone carrying this TCR beta chain with many counts. One junction end disagrees with the germline gene, perhaps due to a read error. These data come from a study of Graves' ophthalmopathy and Graves' hyperthyroidism. A duration under 3 months, NOSPECS ≥4, CAS ≥3 and moderate-to-severe activity characterized the donors with ophthalmopathy. The authors amplified TCR beta CDR3 regions from RNA transcripts. An initial RT-PCR round employing HTBI primers preceded a second-round multiplex PCR. TCRdb reanalysed the multiplex PCR reads using MiXCR and keeps one entry per CDR3 protein. Of roughly 160,000 distinct CDR3 sequences in the sample, approximately 40% are singletons; the top ten hold less than 9.5%. This CDR3 region has 17 residues. Germline V gene lookup returns CDR1 SNHLY and CDR2 FYNNEI.

Sequenced: peripheral blood. The chain has TRBV2 and TRBJ2-7, with TRBD2 identical over 9 bases. The origin of this receptor is a man aged 25-45 years with Graves' ophthalmopathy. The CDR3 loop is CASSGLAGGPGSYKQYF. The CDR3 DNA sequence: TGTGCCAGCAGTGGACTGGCGGGAGGGCCGGGGTCCTACAAGCAGTACTTC. Full variable domain (rest looked up from reference TRBV2 and TRBJ2-7): EPEVTQTPSHQVTQMGQEVILRCVPISNHLYFYWYRQILGQKVEFLVSFYNNEISEKSEIFDDQFSVERPDGSNFTLKIRSTKLEDSAMYFCASSGLAGGPGSYKQYFGPGTRLTVT.